This T cell receptor (beta chain) was profiled in a study of blood T cell repertoires in COVID-19. Under the authors' procedure: The authors estimated nucleated cell counts from reference gene primer amplification. TCRdb's table, derived via immunoSEQ multiplex PCR, lists solely in-frame clones and lacks some. Clone size and the V and J calls come from that table; the DNA yielded D and trimming. The data hold around 77,000 clones, with 82% observed a single time. The material sequenced was peripheral blood. This sequence was found in a human donor in a cohort sampled during active COVID-19.

The CDR3 reads CASSLAKGQGSNQPQHF. CDR3 DNA sequence: TGTGCCAGCAGCTTAGCGAAAGGACAAGGAAGCAATCAGCCCCAGCATTTT. The V and J genes are TRBV7-6 and TRBJ1-5; D is perhaps TRBD1 (5 bases). V was cut by 0 bases and J by 1 base, with 13 bases left in between. Germline V gene lookup returns CDR1 SGHVS and CDR2 FNYEAQ. The CDR3 is made up of 17 amino acids.